What follows is one T cell receptor (beta chain) and its context. This clonotype was picked up many times. Its recognized antigen is unknown. Base qualities are not recorded, but no much larger clone differs from it by a single base. The CDR1 and CDR2 encoded by the germline V gene are SGHTA and FQGNSA. The CDR3 starts with the cysteine, ends with the phenylalanine, and has 14 residues. Only the CDR3 part of the read is kept: 42 bases, read in frame from the first base. Trimming leaves V shorter by 4 bases and J shorter by 2 bases, with the junction holding 3 bases beyond the gene matches. The hyperthyroidism patients were 18 to 65 years old and newly diagnosed, with a disease duration of less than 2 months. Patients with other autoimmune diseases, uncontrolled infections, pregnancy or lactation were excluded. Clinical symptoms, serum thyroxine, TRAb, thyroid ultrasound and orbital computed tomography were used for diagnosis. Trizol reagent was used to extract the total RNA, and its quality was then checked on an Agilent 2100 Bioanalyzer.

This sample was included in a study of Graves' ophthalmopathy and Graves' hyperthyroidism (dated by TCRdb to the late 2010s). In terms of the full investigation: Hyperthyroidism was considered stable if no progression to ophthalmopathy occurred within 18 months of follow-up. TCR beta repertoire signatures were used to distinguish Graves' ophthalmopathy from Graves' hyperthyroidism and to predict progression to ophthalmopathy. In total, under 150 blood samples were TCR-sequenced: fewer than 50 ophthalmopathy, approximately 80 hyperthyroidism and approximately 17 hyperthyroidism-to-ophthalmopathy patients. To explore V-J signatures distinguishing ophthalmopathy from hyperthyroidism, a discovery set of roughly 100 patients (more than 40 ophthalmopathy, about 57 stable hyperthyroidism) was enrolled. The independent validation cohort included approximately 19 hyperthyroidism patients plus 17 patients who later progressed from hyperthyroidism to ophthalmopathy. In several hyperthyroidism patients, the T-cell repertoire of thyroid tissue was compared with the T-cell repertoire of blood. Once sampling was done, hyperthyroidism patients were given methimazole at a starting dose of 30 mg daily, while ophthalmopathy patients were given high-dose intravenous methylprednisolone.

For repertoire sequencing, TCR beta CDR3 regions were amplified from RNA transcripts. A first-round RT-PCR used HTBI primers with the Qiagen OneStep RT-PCR kit, followed by a second-round multiplex PCR, size selection and purification. Libraries were sequenced paired-end with 100 bp reads on an Illumina HiSeq2000. As for the original processing: SOAPnuke was used to process the reads, throwing out any read that had adapters, had uncalled bases, had a mean Phred below 15, or lacked an exact constant-primer or identifier match. COPE v1.2.5 was used to merge high-quality paired reads. Each unique nucleotide sequence was defined as a clonotype, and clonotypes were aligned to IMGT TRB V, D and J references with MiTCR v1.1. The analysis was limited to V-J combinations with a frequency above 0.0001, which together covered about 99% of repertoires. For each V-J combination, a TCR clonal expansion and chaos score was defined as F50 clonal expansion divided by the chaos observed in the TCRdist matrix. Welch's t-statistics and random forest were used to reduce the features to 10 to 15 V-J combinations, which were then used as input to a naive Bayes classifier. The Morisita-Horn index was used to measure how similar the thyroid and blood repertoires were. The raw public reads went through TCRdb reprocessing: fastp at Q25, MiXCR clone calling, in-frame beta chains kept. Each record represents a unique CDR3 protein, reported with the most common genes and DNA among its rows. What appears here as the V and J calls and clone size reflects TCRdb's work, not the paper's. This sample is represented by about 550,000 distinct CDR3 sequences; just under 40% of them were singletons. Of the sample, around 4% is held by the ten largest clones.

Here is what the overall study found, with its caveats: Among expanded thyroid clonotypes with frequency above 0.001, most also showed up in blood, which suggests that blood repertoires may reflect the thyroid immune response. No statistical method was used to set the sample size in advance, and the investigators knew which group each participant was assigned to. In validation, the model predicted ophthalmopathy progression with nearly 71% sensitivity and roughly 72% specificity; roughly 11 predicted patients were CT-confirmed with GO in a median of around 6.5 months. Ophthalmopathy was separated from stable hyperthyroidism by the 13-signature model with around 89% sensitivity and around 81% specificity in cross-validation and with 80%/75% in the test set.

The TCR originated in an adult man with Graves' hyperthyroidism. The rearrangement combines TRBV7-2 with TRBJ1-2; 8 nucleotides in the junction match TRBD1. Material: peripheral blood or thyroid tissue (not recorded which). This receptor has the CDR3 CASSSDRGNYGYTF. In nucleotide form, the sequence is TGTGCCAGCAGCTCAGACAGGGGAAACTATGGCTACACCTTC.